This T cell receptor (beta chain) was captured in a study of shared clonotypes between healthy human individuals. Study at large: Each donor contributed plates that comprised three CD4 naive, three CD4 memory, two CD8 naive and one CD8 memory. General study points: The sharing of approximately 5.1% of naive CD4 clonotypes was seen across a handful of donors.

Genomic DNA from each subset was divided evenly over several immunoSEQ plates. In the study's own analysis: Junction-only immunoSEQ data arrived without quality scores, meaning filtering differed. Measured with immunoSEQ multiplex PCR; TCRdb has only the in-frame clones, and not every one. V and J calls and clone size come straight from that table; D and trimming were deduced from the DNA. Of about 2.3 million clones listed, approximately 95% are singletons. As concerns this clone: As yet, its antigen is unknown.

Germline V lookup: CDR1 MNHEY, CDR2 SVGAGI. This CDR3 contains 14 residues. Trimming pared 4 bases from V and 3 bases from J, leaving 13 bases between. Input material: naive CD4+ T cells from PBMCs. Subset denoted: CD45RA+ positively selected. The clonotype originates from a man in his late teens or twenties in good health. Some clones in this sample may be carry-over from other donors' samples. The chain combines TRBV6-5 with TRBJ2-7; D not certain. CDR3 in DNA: TGTGCCAGCAGTTCTTTCGATCAAGTCTACGAGCAGTACTTC. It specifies CASSSFDQVYEQYF.